This record covers a single T cell receptor beta chain. These data belong to a study of T cells after yellow fever vaccination. TCRdb fed the 5' RACE reads into MiXCR, producing one record per CDR3 protein. Here the sample spans about 500,000 distinct CDR3 sequences, roughly a sixth being singletons. The sequence was obtained from a young man who received the YFV17D yellow fever vaccine. This sample comprised PBMCs, obtained roughly 5 days after the first yellow fever vaccination.

This CDR3 reads CSATPGFNEQFF. The CDR3 nucleotides read TGCAGTGCTACCCCGGGTTTCAATGAGCAGTTCTTC. The J gene is TRBJ2-1, the V gene TRBV20-1, with D hard to call. Germline V CDR1 and CDR2: DFQATT, SNEGSKA (reference sequence). This CDR3 comprises 12 residues. Trimming shortened V by 4 bases and J by 6 bases, and 10 bases separated the two germline ends.